These 29 T cell receptor beta chains came from one sample sequenced in a study of shared clonotypes between healthy human individuals. The naive CD8 fraction comprised CD45RO-negative cells positively selected for CCR7 and excluded terminally differentiated effector memory CD45RA+ cells. Some clones are missing from TCRdb's copy, which holds only in-frame ones; the method was immunoSEQ multiplex PCR. Here the sample spans 750,000 to 1,000,000 clones, 85% to 95% being singletons. The sequenced sample consisted of naive CD8+ T cells sorted from blood. The receptors originated from a young man in good health.

This chain links TRBV27 with TRBJ2-7, with D possibly being TRBD1 or TRBD2 (5 bases each). V lost 2 bases to trimming and J lost 2 bases, with 13 bases between them. This CDR3 contains 15 residues. Germline CDR1 reads MNHEY; CDR2 reads SMNVEV (reference sequence). This CDR3 reads CASSLRGDKPYEQYF. CDR3 nucleotides: TGTGCCAGCAGTTTAAGAGGGGATAAACCCTACGAGCAGTACTTC.

This clone was seen just once. This chain connects TRBV9 to TRBJ1-2; D not resolved. The CDR3 spans 14 residues. CDR1 SGDLS and CDR2 YYNGEE come from the germline V gene. V lost 3 bases and J lost 2, with 11 bases in between. The DNA for the CDR3 is TGTGCCAGCAGCGGGTTGGACGAGAACTATGGCTACACCTTC. It specifies CASSGLDENYGYTF.

This clone was seen a few times. The CDR3 loop is CASSQIGAAGDNEQFF. DNA for the CDR3: TGCGCCAGCAGCCAAATAGGCGCCGCCGGTGACAATGAGCAGTTCTTC. This chain connects TRBV4-1 to TRBJ2-1, with D unclear. The CDR3 consists of 16 residues. V dropped 2 bases and J dropped 5 bases, with 16 bases sitting between them. CDR1 MGHRA and CDR2 YSYEKL come from the germline V gene.

The V and J genes are TRBV7-8 and TRBJ2-1; D is possibly TRBD2 (6 bases). CDR1 is SGHVS, CDR2 FQNEAQ, per germline. With 5 bases removed from V and 4 bases from J, the gap between germline ends came to 18 bases. The CDR3 extends over 16 amino acids. The CDR3 DNA reads as TGTGCCAGCAGCCCCCCCCGTATGGGAGGATACAATGAGCAGTTCTTC. It translates to CASSPPRMGGYNEQFF.

CDR3 protein: CASSSTGSSYEQYF. The CDR3 region has the DNA TGTGCCAGCAGCTCAACGGGGAGCTCCTACGAGCAGTACTTC. The chain employs TRBV5-4 and TRBJ2-7, with D maybe TRBD2 (5 bases). Trimming took 3 bases from V and 0 from J, leaving 10 bases between them. In germline, CDR1 is SGHNT, CDR2 YYREEE (reference sequence). This CDR3 has 14 residues.

The chain joins TRBV19 to TRBJ1-1; D is unresolved. CDR3 length: 15 amino acids. Trimming left V 1 base short and J 0 bases short, with 9 bases between. The germline V gene has CDR1 LNHDA and CDR2 SQIVND (reference sequence). CDR3 sequence (DNA): TGTGCCAGTAGTATAGGGCCGTATCTGAACACTGAAGCTTTCTTT. Its translation is CASSIGPYLNTEAFF.

The rearrangement joins TRBV4-1 to TRBJ2-3; D may be TRBD2 (6 bases). V lost 0 bases to trimming and J lost 2 bases, with 21 bases between them. The length of the CDR3 is 19 residues. Per germline, CDR1 MGHRA and CDR2 YSYEKL. The CDR3 DNA sequence: TGCGCCAGCAGCCAAGATATTGCATTTGGGGCGGGGATCACAGATACGCAGTATTTT. The encoded protein is CASSQDIAFGAGITDTQYF.

The chain recombines TRBV27 with TRBJ1-1; D unresolved. Germline loops: CDR1 MNHEY, CDR2 SMNVEV (reference sequence). V dropped 0 bases and J dropped 7 bases, with 9 bases sitting between them. This CDR3 has 13 residues. The CDR3 nucleotides are TGTGCCAGCAGTTTATCGTCCGAGTATGAAGCTTTCTTT. As protein: CASSLSSEYEAFF.

The chain links TRBV27 to TRBJ1-1; D possibly corresponds to TRBD1 (5 bases). Germline V lookup: CDR1 MNHEY, CDR2 SMNVEV (reference sequence). V gave up 7 bases and J gave up 1 base, with 13 bases separating them. This CDR3 contains 14 residues. CDR3: CASKLGTANTEAFF. CDR3 DNA: TGTGCCAGCAAACTCGGGACGGCGAACACTGAAGCTTTCTTT.

CDR3 in DNA: TGTGCCAGTAGTGCCCTTAGCGGGAGGAACGGCTCCTACAATGAGCAGTTCTTC. Its protein is CASSALSGRNGSYNEQFF. The V and J genes are TRBV19 and TRBJ2-1; 10 bases are shared with TRBD2. The V segment lost 5 bases and the J segment 0 bases; nucleotides outside the gene matches: 10. The CDR3 spans 18 residues. Germline CDR1 and CDR2: LNHDA and SQIVND (reference sequence).

The rearrangement uses TRBV11-2 and TRBJ1-1; TRBD1 agrees at 9 bases. CDR1 is SGHAT, CDR2 FQNNGV, per germline. The CDR3 consists of 17 residues. Losses at the gene ends were 5 bases for V and 0 bases for J; bases not matched to a gene: 10. The CDR3 loop reads CASSPPLGQGMNTEAFF. The CDR3 bases are TGTGCCAGCAGCCCCCCCCTGGGACAGGGCATGAACACTGAAGCTTTCTTT.

The chain recombines TRBV6-1 with TRBJ1-4; a weak D match, TRBD1 (5 bases). Germline V gene sequence: CDR1 MNHNS, CDR2 SASEGT. V lost 4 bases, J lost 4 bases, and 16 bases lay in between. This CDR3 spans 16 amino acids. DNA for the CDR3: TGTGCCAGCAGTGCCGGGACGGACGCTGATAATGAAAAACTGTTTTTT. Translation gives CASSAGTDADNEKLFF.

The chain employs TRBV29-1 and TRBJ2-1, with D perhaps TRBD1 or TRBD2 (6 bases each). Trimming cost V 4 bases and J 5 bases, with 18 bases left between them. The CDR3 covers 15 residues. In germline, CDR1 is SQVTM, CDR2 ANQGSEA. The DNA for the CDR3 is TGCAGCGTTGTGCCGGGGGACAATCTCGACAATGAGCAGTTCTTC. Its protein is CSVVPGDNLDNEQFF.

V and J are TRBV7-9 and TRBJ2-7; TRBD2 might be the D (5 bases). Germline-derived CDR1 and CDR2 are SEHNR and FQNEAQ (reference sequence). The ends were cut back, 5 bases at V and 2 bases at J, with 19 bases in the middle. The CDR3 is 16 residues long. The CDR3 coding sequence is TGTGCCAGCAGCCCAACGGTTGGAGGTACCCCCTACGAGCAGTACTTC. Translating it yields CASSPTVGGTPYEQYF.

This clone has a single count. V gene TRBV4-1 combines with J gene TRBJ1-1, with D uncertain. V was cut by 2 bases and J by 5 bases, with 9 bases left in between. Germline CDR1 MGHRA, CDR2 YSYEKL. The CDR3 loop spans 13 amino acids. CDR3 amino acids: CASSQYGETEAFF. In DNA form, the CDR3 reads TGCGCCAGCAGCCAATACGGGGAAACTGAAGCTTTCTTT.

This chain links TRBV7-8 with TRBJ2-1; D uncertain. Germline CDR1 and CDR2: SGHVS and FQNEAQ. Deletions cut 2 bases from V and 8 bases from J, with 13 bases between. The CDR3 has 14 amino acids. The CDR3 nucleotides read TGTGCCAGCAGCTTAATGGCTAGACACCATGAGCAGTTCTTC. Protein: CASSLMARHHEQFF.

This rearrangement joins TRBV11-3 to TRBJ1-1, with D unclear. The CDR3 is 20 residues long. Germline CDR1 and CDR2: SGHNT and YENEEA. V lost 2 bases, J lost 0 bases, and 25 bases lay in between. As DNA, the CDR3 is TGTGCCAGCAGCTTATATCCACCTCCCTGGCCGGGTCCCTTGAACACTGAAGCTTTCTTT. Translated, it gives CASSLYPPPWPGPLNTEAFF.

The chain couples TRBV4-3 to TRBJ1-2, with 7 bases that match TRBD1. The ends lost 0 bases at V and 1 base at J; junction bases unmatched: 5. The CDR3 spans 16 residues. The germline V gene encodes CDR1 LGHNA and CDR2 YSLEER. In DNA, the CDR3 is TGCGCCAGCAGCCAAGATACGGGACAGAATAACTATGGCTACACCTTC. Translated, it gives CASSQDTGQNNYGYTF.

The rearrangement links TRBV6-6 to TRBJ2-7, with D maybe TRBD2 (6 bases). V was shortened by 10 bases and J by 2 bases, with 12 bases between the two germline ends. From germline, CDR1 is MNHNY and CDR2 SVGAGI (reference sequence). The CDR3 covers 12 residues. CDR3 bases: TGTGCCACGGGAGAGGGAACCTACGAGCAGTACTTC. As protein: CATGEGTYEQYF.

The chain links TRBV7-9 to TRBJ2-7, with 7 bases lining up with TRBD1. V was pared by 5 bases and J by 4 bases, with 5 bases of the junction left unmatched. Germline V gene data show CDR1 as SEHNR and CDR2 as FQNEAQ (reference sequence). This CDR3 has 13 amino acids. CDR3 protein: CASSPGTEYEQYF. The CDR3 coding sequence is TGTGCCAGCAGCCCCGGGACAGAGTACGAGCAGTACTTC. Full variable domain (missing parts from reference TRBV7-9 and TRBJ2-7): DTGVSQNPRHKITKRGQNVTFRCDPISEHNRLYWYRQTLGQGPEFLTYFQNEAQLEKSRLLSDRFSAERPKGSFSTLEIQRTEQGDSAMYLCASSPGTEYEQYFGPGTRLTVT.

This clone was observed a few times. The chain combines TRBV30 with TRBJ2-7, with D tentatively TRBD2 (6 bases). The CDR3 is 14 amino acids. Per germline, CDR1 GTSNPN and CDR2 SVGIG (reference sequence). Trimming took off 2 bases at V and 4 bases at J, with 15 bases between the two ends. CDR3 region: CAWSSGSSVYEQYF. CDR3 in DNA: TGTGCCTGGAGTTCCGGCTCTAGCGTTTACGAGCAGTACTTC.

The chain employs TRBV5-1 and TRBJ2-7; D is possibly TRBD2 (5 bases). CDR3 length equals 13 residues. With 0 bases removed from V and 5 bases from J, the gap between germline ends came to 9 bases. Germline V gives CDR1 SGHRS, CDR2 YFSETQ. The CDR3: CASSLEVANEQYF. For the CDR3, the DNA is TGCGCCAGCAGCTTGGAGGTAGCGAACGAGCAGTACTTC.

This clone was counted once. The chain joins TRBV7-8 to TRBJ2-1, with D unresolved. The V end was cut by 6 bases, the J end by 7 bases, with 7 bases between. The CDR3 sequence is 11 residues long. Germline V CDR1 and CDR2: SGHVS, FQNEAQ. The CDR3 DNA is TGTGCCAGCAGGCTAGGAAATGAGCAGTTCTTC. It specifies CASRLGNEQFF.

The J gene is TRBJ2-5, the V gene TRBV2; 11 nucleotides match TRBD2. Germline lookup yields CDR1 SNHLY and CDR2 FYNNEI. The CDR3 loop spans 13 amino acids. Germline trimming cut 8 bases from V and 2 bases from J; bases unmatched to any gene: 1. The CDR3 loop reads CASWTSGQETQYF. In DNA, the CDR3 is TGTGCCAGCTGGACTAGCGGGCAAGAGACCCAGTACTTC.

The chain couples TRBV11-2 to TRBJ2-2; 8 bases line up with TRBD2. This CDR3 comprises 16 residues. Germline V gene lookup returns CDR1 SGHAT and CDR2 FQNNGV. V lost 5 bases, J lost 5 bases, and 10 bases stayed unmatched. The CDR3 coding sequence is TGTGCCAGCAGCAATAGCGGGGCCGGGGGGACCGGGGAGCTGTTTTTT. Translation: CASSNSGAGGTGELFF. Together with reference TRBV11-2 and TRBJ2-2, the CDR3 gives the full variable domain: EAGVAQSPRYKIIEKRQSVAFWCNPISGHATLYWYQQILGQGPKLLIQFQNNGVVDDSQLPKDRFSAERLKGVDSTLKIQPAKLEDSAVYLCASSNSGAGGTGELFFGEGSRLTVL.

The chain joins TRBV28 to TRBJ2-3; TRBD1 matches 9 bases. Germline lookup yields CDR1 MDHEN and CDR2 SYDVKM. The CDR3 loop spans 16 amino acids. V gave up 6 bases and J gave up 3 bases; unmatched junction bases: 10. CDR3 sequence reads: CASSPSTGGVTDTQYF. In nucleotides, the CDR3 is TGTGCCAGCAGCCCCTCGACAGGGGGTGTAACAGATACGCAGTATTTT.

This chain's CDR3 is CASSQSRLAGGLSEQFF. DNA of the CDR3: TGCGCCAGCAGTCAATCTAGACTAGCGGGAGGCTTAAGTGAGCAGTTCTTC. The chain carries TRBV23-1 and TRBJ2-1; TRBD2 aligns across 13 bases. TRBV23-1 is designated an ORF whose function remains uncertain. The junction had 8 bases not matched to a gene; V was cut back by 0 bases and J by 9 bases. This CDR3 region has 17 residues.

The chain couples TRBV27 to TRBJ1-4; no clear D gene. The germline gives CDR1 MNHEY, CDR2 SMNVEV (reference sequence). The V end lost 4 bases, the J end lost 4 bases, and 13 bases lay between the germline ends. CDR3 length equals 15 residues. DNA of the CDR3: TGTGCCAGCAGTTCGGCTGCCATGGGTAATGAAAAACTGTTTTTT. It specifies CASSSAAMGNEKLFF.

On this clone: Within the sample, other DNA sequences also encode this same CDR3. The V call is TRBV7-6, the J call TRBJ2-7, with D possibly matching TRBD1 (6 bases). Deletions cut 4 bases from V and 3 bases from J, with 16 bases between. Germline loops: CDR1 SGHVS, CDR2 FNYEAQ. This CDR3 spans 15 amino acids. CDR3 nucleotides: TGTGCCAGCAGCTCGGGGCAGGGGATCAGCTACGAGCAGTACTTC. This encodes CASSSGQGISYEQYF.